The 15 T cell receptor beta chains below all came from one sample that was sequenced in a study of cytomegalovirus exposure and HLA in healthy donors. Sequencing was performed with immunoSEQ multiplex PCR; in TCRdb, only in-frame clones are kept and a portion is missing. Of under 400,000 clones in the sample, about nine tenths were seen once. Sequenced input: PBMCs. The receptors derive from a young woman in good health and CMV-seronegative.

The J gene is TRBJ1-2, the V gene TRBV6-1, with 10 nucleotides matching TRBD1. The junction had 0 bases not matched to a gene; V was cut back by 1 base and J by 4 bases. In germline, CDR1 is MNHNS, CDR2 SASEGT. The CDR3 has 14 residues. The CDR3 DNA reads as TGTGCCAGCAGTGAAGGGACAGGGGGCTATGGCTACACCTTC. Protein product: CASSEGTGGYGYTF.

This chain connects TRBV21-1 to TRBJ2-3; the table's D call of TRBD2 was not tested on the DNA. TRBV21-1 counts as a pseudogene. The CDR3 runs 16 residues. CDR3 residues: CASNLLRAGRSDTQYF. The CDR3 bases are TGTGCCAGCAACCTATTAAGGGCAGGGAGGTCAGATACGCAGTATTTT.

The chain employs TRBV5-4 and TRBJ2-3, with 8 bases lining up with TRBD2. The CDR3 runs to 14 residues. J was trimmed by 5 bases and V by 2 bases; bases with no gene match: 4. CDR1 and CDR2 from the germline V gene are SGHNT and YYREEE (reference sequence). CDR3 protein: CASSFRGGGDTQYF. Written as DNA, the CDR3 is TGTGCCAGCAGCTTTCGGGGGGGCGGAGATACGCAGTATTTT.

The J gene is TRBJ2-7, the V gene TRBV28; 7 bases fit TRBD2. This CDR3 spans 14 amino acids. V lost 6 bases to trimming and J lost 3 bases; unmatched junction nucleotides: 8. CDR1 MDHEN and CDR2 SYDVKM come from the germline V gene. The CDR3 spells CASSLGLGNYEQYF. As DNA, the CDR3 is TGTGCCAGCAGCCTTGGACTAGGTAACTACGAGCAGTACTTC.

The chain uses TRBV21-1 and TRBJ1-5; TRBD1, the table's D call, lacks a check against the DNA. TRBV21-1 is an annotated pseudogene. This CDR3 has 15 residues. The CDR3 is CASSKGPTGDGPQHF. The CDR3 DNA sequence: TGTGCCAGCAGCAAGGGTCCCACAGGGGACGGGCCCCAGCATTTT.

V and J are TRBV9 and TRBJ1-6; no clear D. V was shortened by 2 bases and J by 7 bases, with 7 bases between the two germline ends. This CDR3 has 13 amino acids. CDR1 is SGDLS, CDR2 YYNGEE, per germline. As DNA, the CDR3 is TGTGCCAGCAGCGTGGCGGGGAATTCACCCCTCCACTTT. Its translation is CASSVAGNSPLHF.

V usage is TRBV5-1 and J usage is TRBJ2-1, with TRBD2 matching over 12 bases. The CDR3 is 18 residues long. The ends lost 0 bases at V and 4 bases at J; junction bases unmatched: 8. Germline CDR1 is SGHRS and CDR2 is YFSETQ. CDR3 coding DNA: TGCGCCAGCAGCTTGGCGTCTAGCGGGGGGGCTGTGTACAATGAGCAGTTCTTC. This sequence encodes CASSLASSGGAVYNEQFF.

The genes are TRBV7-3 and TRBJ2-5; D is undetermined. The V gene's germline CDR1 is SGHTA and CDR2 FQGTGA. V was shortened by 0 bases and J by 10 bases, with 12 bases between the two germline ends. This CDR3 spans 13 amino acids. The CDR3 region has the DNA TGTGCCAGCAGCTTAACCCCAGACAAGGACCAGTACTTC. Amino acid sequence: CASSLTPDKDQYF.

V gene TRBV9 combines with J gene TRBJ2-1; 14 bases are a match to TRBD2. The V gene end was trimmed by 7 bases and the J gene end by 6 bases; junction bases not matched to a gene: 6. Germline loops: CDR1 SGDLS, CDR2 YYNGEE. The CDR3 consists of 15 residues. CDR3 bases: TGTGCCAGCTCCCACGGGACTAGCGGGAGCAATGAGCAGTTCTTC. Encoded protein: CASSHGTSGSNEQFF.

This chain uses TRBV6-5 with TRBJ2-6; 7 bases fit TRBD1. J gave up 1 base and V 4 bases, and 1 base lay outside the gene matches. The CDR3 is 15 amino acids. CDR1 is MNHEY, CDR2 SVGAGI, per germline. CDR3 DNA: TGTGCCAGCAGTTTGGGACAGTCTGGGGCCAACGTCCTGACTTTC. It yields the protein CASSLGQSGANVLTF.

This clone was seen a few times. The chain uses TRBV30 and TRBJ1-2; D not certain. Per germline, CDR1 GTSNPN and CDR2 SVGIG (reference sequence). The CDR3 covers 11 residues. The V and J ends lost 4 bases and 8 bases respectively, with 11 bases between them. The CDR3 bases are TGTGCCTGGACCCACCCCCTAGGCTACACCTTC. Amino acids: CAWTHPLGYTF.

The V and J genes are TRBV6-4 and TRBJ1-2; weak D call: TRBD1 (5 bases). The CDR3 totals 15 residues. CDR1 and CDR2 (germline): MRHNA, SNTAGT. V was trimmed by 4 bases and J by 4 bases, leaving 16 bases between them. The CDR3 region is CASSAGDGGSYGYTF. The CDR3 bases are TGTGCCAGCAGTGCTGGGGATGGGGGGAGCTATGGCTACACCTTC.

V and J are TRBV18 and TRBJ1-1, with D maybe TRBD1 (5 bases). The CDR3 loop spans 16 amino acids. Germline CDR1 is KGHSH and CDR2 is LQKENI. Trimming took 1 base from V and 1 from J, leaving 13 bases between them. DNA of the CDR3: TGTGCCAGCTCACCACGGAGGGGCCAGGAGAACACTGAAGCTTTCTTT. Its protein is CASSPRRGQENTEAFF.

The chain employs TRBV18 and TRBJ1-1; TRBD1 matches at 9 bases. Germline loops: CDR1 KGHSH, CDR2 LQKENI. J gave up 0 bases and V 2 bases, and 7 bases lay outside the gene matches. The CDR3 runs 17 residues. CDR3 coding DNA: TGTGCCAGCTCACCAAACGTTCGACAGGGGGTGAACACTGAAGCTTTCTTT. It translates to CASSPNVRQGVNTEAFF.

This clone was seen once. The rearrangement links TRBV9 to TRBJ2-7, with 9 nucleotides matching TRBD2. With V trimmed by 0 bases and J by 5 bases, 0 bases remained unmatched. This CDR3 spans 13 amino acids. CDR1 and CDR2 (germline): SGDLS, YYNGEE. The CDR3 protein is CASSVGGGDEQYF. CDR3 in DNA: TGTGCCAGCAGCGTAGGCGGGGGGGACGAGCAGTACTTC.